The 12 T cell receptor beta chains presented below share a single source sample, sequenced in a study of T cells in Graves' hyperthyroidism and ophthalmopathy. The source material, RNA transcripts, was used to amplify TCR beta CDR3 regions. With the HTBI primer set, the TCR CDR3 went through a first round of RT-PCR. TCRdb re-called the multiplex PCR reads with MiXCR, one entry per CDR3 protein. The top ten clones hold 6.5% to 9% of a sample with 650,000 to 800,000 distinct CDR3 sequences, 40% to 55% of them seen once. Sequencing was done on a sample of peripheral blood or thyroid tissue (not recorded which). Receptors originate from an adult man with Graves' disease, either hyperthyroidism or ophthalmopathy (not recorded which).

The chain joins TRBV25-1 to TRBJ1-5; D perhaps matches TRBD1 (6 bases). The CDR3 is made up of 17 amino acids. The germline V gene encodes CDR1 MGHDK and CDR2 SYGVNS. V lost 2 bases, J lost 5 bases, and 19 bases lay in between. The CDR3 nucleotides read TGTGCCAGCAGTGAAGTTGGAGGGGGTGGGTTGGATCAGCCCCAGCATTTT. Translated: CASSEVGGGGLDQPQHF.

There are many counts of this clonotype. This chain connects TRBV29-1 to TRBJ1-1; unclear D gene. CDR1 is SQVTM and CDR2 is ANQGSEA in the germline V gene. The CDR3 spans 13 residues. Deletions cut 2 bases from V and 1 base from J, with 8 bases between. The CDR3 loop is CSVELGQNTEAFF. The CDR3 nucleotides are TGCAGCGTTGAACTGGGTCAGAACACTGAAGCTTTCTTT.

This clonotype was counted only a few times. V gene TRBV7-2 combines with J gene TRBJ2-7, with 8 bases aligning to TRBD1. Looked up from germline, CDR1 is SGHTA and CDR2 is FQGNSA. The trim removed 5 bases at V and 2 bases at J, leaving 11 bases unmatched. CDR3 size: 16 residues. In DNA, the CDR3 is TGTGCCAGCAGCCCCCCTGGCCGGGACAGGACCTACGAGCAGTACTTC. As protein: CASSPPGRDRTYEQYF.

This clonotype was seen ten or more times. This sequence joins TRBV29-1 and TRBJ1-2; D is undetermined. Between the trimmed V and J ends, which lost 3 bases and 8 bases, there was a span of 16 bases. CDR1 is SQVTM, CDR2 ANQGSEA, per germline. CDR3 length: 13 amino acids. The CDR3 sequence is CSVDSGVLRGYTF. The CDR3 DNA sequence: TGCAGCGTTGATTCGGGCGTATTACGCGGCTACACCTTC.

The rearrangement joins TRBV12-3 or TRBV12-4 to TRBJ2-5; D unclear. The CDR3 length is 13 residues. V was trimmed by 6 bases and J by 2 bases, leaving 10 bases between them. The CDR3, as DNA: TGTGCCAGCAGCCCTCTCCCTCAAGAGACCCAGTACTTC. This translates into CASSPLPQETQYF.

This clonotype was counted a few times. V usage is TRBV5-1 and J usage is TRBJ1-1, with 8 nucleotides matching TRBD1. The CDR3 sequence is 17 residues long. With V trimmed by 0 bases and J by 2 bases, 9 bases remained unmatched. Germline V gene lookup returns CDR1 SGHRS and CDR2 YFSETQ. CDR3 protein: CASSLGLIRGLNTEAFF. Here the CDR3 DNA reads TGCGCCAGCAGCTTGGGACTAATCAGGGGGCTTAACACTGAAGCTTTCTTT.

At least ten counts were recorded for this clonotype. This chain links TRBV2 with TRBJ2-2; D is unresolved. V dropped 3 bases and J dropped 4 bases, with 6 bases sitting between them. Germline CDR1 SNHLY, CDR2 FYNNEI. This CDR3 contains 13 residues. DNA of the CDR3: TGTGCCAGCAGTGAGACCCTCACCGGGGAGCTGTTTTTT. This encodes CASSETLTGELFF.

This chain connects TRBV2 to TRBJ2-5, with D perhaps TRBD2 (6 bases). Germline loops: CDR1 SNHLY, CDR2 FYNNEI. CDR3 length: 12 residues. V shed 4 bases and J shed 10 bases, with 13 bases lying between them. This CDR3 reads CASSAVWGVQYF. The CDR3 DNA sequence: TGTGCCAGCAGTGCCGTATGGGGGGTCCAGTACTTC.

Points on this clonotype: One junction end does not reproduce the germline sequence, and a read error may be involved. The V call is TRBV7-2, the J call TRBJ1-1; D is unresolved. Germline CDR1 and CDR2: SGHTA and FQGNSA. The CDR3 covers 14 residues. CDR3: CAGSSYWRGTEAFF. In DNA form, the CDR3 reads TGTGCCGGCAGCTCCTATTGGCGGGGCACTGAAGCTTTCTTT.

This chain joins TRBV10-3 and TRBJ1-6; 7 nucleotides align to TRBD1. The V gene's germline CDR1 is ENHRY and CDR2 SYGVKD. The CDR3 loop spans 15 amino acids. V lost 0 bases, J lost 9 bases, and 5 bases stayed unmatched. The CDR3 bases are TGTGCCATCAGTGAGTCCGGGACAGCGACTTCACCCCTCCACTTT. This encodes CAISESGTATSPLHF.

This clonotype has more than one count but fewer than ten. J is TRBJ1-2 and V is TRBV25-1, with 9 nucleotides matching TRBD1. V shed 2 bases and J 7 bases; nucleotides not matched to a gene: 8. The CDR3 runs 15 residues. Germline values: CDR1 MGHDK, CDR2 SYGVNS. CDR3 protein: CASSEGQGRSAGYTF. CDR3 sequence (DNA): TGTGCCAGCAGTGAAGGACAGGGGCGGTCGGCTGGCTACACCTTC.

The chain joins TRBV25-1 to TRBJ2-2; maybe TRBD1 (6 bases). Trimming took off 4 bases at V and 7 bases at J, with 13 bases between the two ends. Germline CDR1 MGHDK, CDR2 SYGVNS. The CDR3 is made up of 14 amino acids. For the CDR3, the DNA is TGTGCCAGCAGTGGGGGGCCCCGAGTCGGGGAGCTGTTTTTT. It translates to CASSGGPRVGELFF.